The text below deals with one TCR beta chain. What it recognizes is unknown. The record originates from a study of cytomegalovirus exposure and HLA in healthy donors. Findings and limits, study-wide: In a later analysis, TCR beta V- and J-gene trimming was associated with a missense DCLRE1C variant. One cluster of highly shared sequence variants probably arose as a sequencing artifact. In an earlier analysis, in several hundred donors, most V segments appeared productive either ~87% or ~30% of the time.

Trimming stripped 4 bases from V and 5 bases from J, with 15 bases between. CDR3 length: 15 residues. CDR1 and CDR2 from the germline V gene are KGHSY and FQNENV. Researchers ran the PCR with 60 Vbeta and 13 Jbeta primers. TCRdb's copy holds only in-frame clones and misses some; the assay was immunoSEQ multiplex PCR. The table shows about 160,000 clones, with roughly 78% occurring only once. The chain uses TRBV16 and TRBJ1-5; D may be TRBD1 (6 bases). The sequence was collected from a middle-aged man in good health and CMV-seropositive. Sequencing was carried out using PBMCs. The CDR3: CASSPTRGYHQPQHF. In DNA form, the CDR3 reads TGTGCCAGCAGCCCGACAAGGGGGTATCATCAGCCCCAGCATTTT.